This T cell receptor beta chain emerged from a study of response to subunit inactivated influenza vaccine. MiXCR was run by TCRdb on the RT-PCR reads, yielding one entry per CDR3 protein. The sample contains about 780,000 distinct CDR3 sequences, approximately 18% of which appear only once. In this sample, this clonotype turned up a few times. Its cognate antigen is unknown. One end of the junction fails to match germline, which may point to a read error. This CDR3 has 16 residues. Looked up from germline, CDR1 is SSHAT and CDR2 is FNYEAQ (reference sequence). Study results and limitations: Authors suggested each seasonal influenza vaccination recruits few new T cells.

This sequence was found in a man aged 45 to 65 who received an inactivated influenza vaccine. The source was PBMCs from blood, collected roughly 5 days after vaccination. The chain employs TRBV7-7 and TRBJ2-5, with 10 bases that match TRBD2. The CDR3 DNA is TGTGCTAGCAGCCCCTTAGCGGGGGGCCACCAAGAGACCCAGTACTTC. It encodes CASSPLAGGHQETQYF.